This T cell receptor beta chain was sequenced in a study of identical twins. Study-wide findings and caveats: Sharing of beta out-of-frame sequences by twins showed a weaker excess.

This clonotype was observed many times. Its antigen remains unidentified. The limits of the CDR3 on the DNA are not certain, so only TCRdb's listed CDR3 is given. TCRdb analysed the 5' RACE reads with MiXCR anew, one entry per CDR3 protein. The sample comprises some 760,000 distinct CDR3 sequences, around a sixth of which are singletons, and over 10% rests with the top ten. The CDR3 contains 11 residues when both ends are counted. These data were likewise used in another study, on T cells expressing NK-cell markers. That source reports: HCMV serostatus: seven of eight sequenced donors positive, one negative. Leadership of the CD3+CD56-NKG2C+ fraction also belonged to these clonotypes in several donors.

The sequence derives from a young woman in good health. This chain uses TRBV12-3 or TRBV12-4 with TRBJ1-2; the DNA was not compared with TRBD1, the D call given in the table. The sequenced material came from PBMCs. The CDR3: CASSFGAGYTF.